Each of the 14 T cell receptor beta chains below was sequenced from the same sample in a study of breast tumors, draining lymph nodes, adjacent tissues. Axillary draining lymph nodes of breast cancer patients supplied the node samples. TCRdb independently ran MiXCR on the multiplex PCR reads; one entry per CDR3 protein. This table has about 230,000 distinct CDR3 sequences, approximately 31% appearing once. The source material was axillary lymph node tissue. These receptors all come from a female donor with breast cancer. Some clones in this sample may be carry-over from other donors' samples.

This clonotype was seen many times. The chain joins TRBV7-9 to TRBJ2-5, with 7 bases aligning to TRBD2. CDR1 is SEHNR and CDR2 is FQNEAQ in the germline V gene (reference sequence). After removal of 8 bases from V and 3 bases from J, the junction contained 6 bases not matched to a gene. The CDR3 has 13 residues. The CDR3 loop is CASGGGWEETQYF. The CDR3 region has the DNA TGTGCCAGCGGGGGGGGGTGGGAAGAGACCCAGTACTTC.

In its sample, this clonotype was seen a few times. The rearrangement joins TRBV11-3 to TRBJ2-7, with no clear D. The V and J ends lost 1 base and 1 base respectively, with 8 bases between them. Germline V gene data show CDR1 as SGHNT and CDR2 as YENEEA. The CDR3 length is 14 residues. As DNA, the CDR3 is TGTGCCAGCAGCTTAGGCCCGACTTCCTACGAGCAGTACTTC. This codes for CASSLGPTSYEQYF.

On this clonotype: It may be a read error: a sequence one base away is much more abundant. This chain connects TRBV6-5 to TRBJ2-1; 9 bases are a match to TRBD2. The CDR3 runs to 14 residues. Looked up from germline, CDR1 is MNHEY and CDR2 is SVGAGI. CDR3 sequence: CASSYSAGGNERFF. The CDR3 nucleotides read TGTGCCAGCAGTTACTCCGCGGGGGGGAATGAGCGGTTCTTC.

Many counts were recorded for this clonotype. The CDR3 loop is CASSQESAGWGNEQFF. The CDR3 nucleotides read TGCGCCAGCAGCCAAGAATCGGCGGGATGGGGAAATGAGCAGTTCTTC. This chain joins TRBV4-1 and TRBJ2-1; possible D gene TRBD2, 6 bases. The V gene's germline CDR1 is MGHRA and CDR2 YSYEKL. This CDR3 contains 16 residues. V gave up 0 bases and J gave up 7 bases, with 16 bases separating them.

The sample holds many counts of this clonotype. This chain links TRBV11-2 with TRBJ2-7, with D possibly TRBD2 on 6 matching bases. CDR3 length equals 15 residues. V was trimmed by 5 bases and J by 0 bases, leaving 14 bases between them. Per germline, CDR1 SGHAT and CDR2 FQNNGV. DNA for the CDR3: TGTGCCAGCAGCCAGAGGGCGGGAAGCTCCTACGAGCAGTACTTC. It translates to CASSQRAGSSYEQYF.

Worth noting for this clonotype: The CDR3 ends on some other residue instead of the conserved phenylalanine or tryptophan, so this is likely a read error. J is TRBJ2-7 and V is TRBV9; either TRBD1 or TRBD2 may supply D (5 bases each). Germline V gene sequence: CDR1 SGDLS, CDR2 YYNGEE. V gave up 4 bases and J gave up 2 bases, with 16 bases separating them. The CDR3 runs 15 residues. The CDR3 spells CASSPEKGPPYEQYS. The DNA for the CDR3 is TGTGCCAGCAGCCCAGAGAAGGGACCGCCCTACGAGCAGTACTCC.

This clonotype was counted at least ten times. This chain links TRBV7-6 with TRBJ2-7, with TRBD2 matching over 16 bases. J gave up 5 bases and V 1 base, and 5 bases lay outside the gene matches. The CDR3 sequence is 17 residues long. Germline CDR1 reads SGHVS; CDR2 reads FNYEAQ. The CDR3, as DNA: TGTGCCAGCAGCTTAGGCGGGACTAGCGGGAGGGGGAACGAGCAGTACTTC. Translating it yields CASSLGGTSGRGNEQYF.

This clonotype appeared a few times. This chain uses TRBV6-1 with TRBJ2-1; no reliable D call. The germline V gene has CDR1 MNHNS and CDR2 SASEGT. The CDR3 extends over 15 amino acids. V dropped 1 base and J dropped 1 base, with 8 bases sitting between them. The CDR3 protein is CASSEGLRSYNEQFF. The CDR3 nucleotides are TGTGCCAGCAGTGAAGGACTTAGATCCTACAATGAGCAGTTCTTC.

This clonotype was detected ten times or more. This chain links TRBV12-3 or TRBV12-4 with TRBJ2-1; 10 bases match TRBD2. Trimming cost V 3 bases and J 1 base; bases outside gene matches: 12. The CDR3 sequence is 19 residues long. The CDR3 nucleotides are TGTGCCAGCAGTTTCTTGGTGACTAGCGGGTTCGGTTCCTACAATGAGCAGTTCTTC. Encoded protein: CASSFLVTSGFGSYNEQFF.

In this sample, this clonotype turned up many times. The rearrangement uses TRBV9 and TRBJ1-2; unclear D gene. Looked up from germline, CDR1 is SGDLS and CDR2 is YYNGEE. Deletions cut 0 bases from V and 4 bases from J, with 13 bases between. CDR3 length equals 15 residues. The CDR3 loop reads CASSVAPGTGYGYTF. The CDR3 DNA follows: TGTGCCAGCAGCGTAGCTCCGGGTACGGGCTATGGCTACACCTTC. The variable domain in full, with the rest retrieved from reference TRBV9 and TRBJ1-2, is DSGVTQTPKHLITATGQRVTLRCSPRSGDLSVYWYQQSLDQGLQFLIQYYNGEERAKGNILERFSAQQFPDLHSELNLSSLELGDSALYFCASSVAPGTGYGYTFGSGTRLTVV.

This clonotype was picked up many times. The CDR3 nucleotides are TGTGCCTGGAGTGTAGGGGGCAACCGGAGGCAGACCCAGTACTTC. Translating it yields CAWSVGGNRRQTQYF. This chain joins TRBV30 and TRBJ2-5, with TRBD1 matching 7 bases. This CDR3 has 15 residues. J gave up 6 bases and V 0 bases, and 10 bases lay outside the gene matches. Germline V gene lookup returns CDR1 GTSNPN and CDR2 SVGIG (reference sequence).

Of note for this clonotype: The conserved closing phenylalanine or tryptophan is absent in this CDR3, likely reflecting a read error. J is TRBJ1-4 and V is TRBV15; D may be TRBD1 (6 bases). Germline V gene data show CDR1 as LNHNV and CDR2 as YYDKDF (reference sequence). V lost 5 bases and J lost 8, with 21 bases in between. This CDR3 is 16 amino acids long. The CDR3 DNA reads TGTGCCACCAGCGGGTACTTACAGGGATATAGCGAAAAACTGTTTTCT. Encoded protein: CATSGYLQGYSEKLFS.

The sample holds one count of this clonotype. A much larger clone differs from this one at a single base, so this may be a read error. The gene calls are TRBV27 and TRBJ2-7, with D uncertain. CDR1 is MNHEY and CDR2 is SMNVEV in the germline V gene (reference sequence). Trimming left V 8 bases short and J 5 bases short, with 13 bases between. The CDR3 extends over 12 amino acids. The CDR3 protein is CASYNAANEQYF. DNA of the CDR3: TGTGCCAGCTATAACGCAGCCAACGAGCAGTACTTC.

This clonotype has at least ten counts. The chain carries TRBV6-5 and TRBJ1-6, with D maybe TRBD1 (5 bases). Germline CDR1 is MNHEY and CDR2 is SVGAGI. CDR3 length: 12 residues. V was pared by 5 bases and J by 10 bases, with 9 bases between. The DNA of the CDR3 is TGTGCCAGCAGTCACGGGGGGTCACCCCTCCACTTT. This sequence encodes CASSHGGSPLHF.